The entry below gives a single T cell receptor beta chain sequence along with its context. Antigen unknown. The source of the sample is a study of shared clonotypes between healthy human individuals. Study results and limitations: Represented genetic and exposure-history diversity was restricted by having few donors.

V was pared by 2 bases and J by 0 bases, with 8 bases between. The CDR3 extends over 15 amino acids. Germline CDR1 and CDR2: SGHTA and FQGNSA. Sequencing was performed with immunoSEQ multiplex PCR; in TCRdb, only in-frame clones are kept and a portion is missing. The table has more than 2 million clones, roughly 95% seen once; the top ten hold 0.13%. The source of this sequence is a man aged 18 to 35 in good health. Specimen: naive CD4+ T cells sorted from blood. This sample's subset: CD45RA+ positively selected. This chain uses TRBV7-2 with TRBJ2-4, with a tentative D call TRBD1 (5 bases). The CDR3 reads CASSLWGEAKNIQYF. The CDR3 nucleotides are TGTGCCAGCAGCTTATGGGGCGAAGCCAAAAACATTCAGTACTTC. Drawing the rest from reference TRBV7-2 and TRBJ2-4, the complete variable domain is GAGVSQSPSNKVTEKGKDVELRCDPISGHTALYWYRQSLGQGLEFLIYFQGNSAPDKSGLPSDRFSAERTGGSVSTLTIQRTQQEDSAVYLCASSLWGEAKNIQYFGAGTRLSVL.